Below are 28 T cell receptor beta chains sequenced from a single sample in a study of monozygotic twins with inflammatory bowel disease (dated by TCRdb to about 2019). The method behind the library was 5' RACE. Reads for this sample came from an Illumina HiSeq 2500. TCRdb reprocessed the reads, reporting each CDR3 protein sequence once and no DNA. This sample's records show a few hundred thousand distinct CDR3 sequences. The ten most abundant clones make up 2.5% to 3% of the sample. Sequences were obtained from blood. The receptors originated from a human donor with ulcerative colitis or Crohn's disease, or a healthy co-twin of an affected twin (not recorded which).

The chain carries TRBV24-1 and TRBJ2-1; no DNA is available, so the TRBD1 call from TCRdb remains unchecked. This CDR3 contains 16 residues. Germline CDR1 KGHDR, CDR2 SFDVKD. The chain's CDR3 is CATSDTTGVSYNEQFF.

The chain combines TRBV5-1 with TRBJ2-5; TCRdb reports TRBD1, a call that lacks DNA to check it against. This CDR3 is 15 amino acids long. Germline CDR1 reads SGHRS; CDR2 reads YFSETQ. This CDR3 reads CASSQQTGRQETQYF.

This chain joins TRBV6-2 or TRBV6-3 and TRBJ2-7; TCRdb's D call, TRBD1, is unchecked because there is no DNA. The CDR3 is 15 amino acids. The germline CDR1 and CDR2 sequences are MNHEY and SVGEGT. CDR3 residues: CASRGWGTGDYEQYF.

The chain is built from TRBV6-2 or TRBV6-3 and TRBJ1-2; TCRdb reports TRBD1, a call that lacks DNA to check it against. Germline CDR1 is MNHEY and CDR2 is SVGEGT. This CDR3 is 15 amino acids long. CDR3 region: CASSYSTGTRSGYTF.

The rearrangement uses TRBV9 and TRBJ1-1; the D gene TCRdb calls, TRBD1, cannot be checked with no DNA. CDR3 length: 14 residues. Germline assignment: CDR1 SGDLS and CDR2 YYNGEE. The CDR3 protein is CASSTDRDPPEAFF.

The CDR3 loop is CASSQGGGSTDTQYF. The chain recombines TRBV4-1 with TRBJ2-3; TCRdb's assignment of TRBD1 cannot be checked, as there is no DNA. The CDR3 covers 15 residues. Germline-derived CDR1 and CDR2 are MGHRA and YSYEKL.

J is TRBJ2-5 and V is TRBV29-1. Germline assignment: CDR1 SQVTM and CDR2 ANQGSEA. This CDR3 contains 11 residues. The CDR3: CSASLQETQYF.

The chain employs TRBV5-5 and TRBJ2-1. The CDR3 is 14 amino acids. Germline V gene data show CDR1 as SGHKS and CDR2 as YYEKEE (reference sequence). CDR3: CASSLALGMDEQFF. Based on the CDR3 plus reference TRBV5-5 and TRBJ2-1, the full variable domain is DAGVTQSPTHLIKTRGQQVTLRCSPISGHKSVSWYQQVLGQGPQFIFQYYEKEERGRGNFPDRFSARQFPNYSSELNVNALLLGDSALYLCASSLALGMDEQFFGPGTRLTVL.

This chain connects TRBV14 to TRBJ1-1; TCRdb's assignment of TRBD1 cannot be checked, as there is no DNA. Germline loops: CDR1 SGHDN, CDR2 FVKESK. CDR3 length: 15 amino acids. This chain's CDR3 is CASSPNTVWTDEAFF.

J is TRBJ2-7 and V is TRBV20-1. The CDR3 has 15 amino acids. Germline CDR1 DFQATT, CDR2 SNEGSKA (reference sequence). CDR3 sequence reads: CSASGSTRSSYEQYF.

CDR3 residues: CASSFAPVSTTQYF. The rearrangement uses TRBV7-6 and TRBJ2-5. This CDR3 region has 14 residues. CDR1 is SGHVS and CDR2 is FNYEAQ in the germline V gene. Drawing the rest from reference TRBV7-6 and TRBJ2-5, the complete variable domain is GAGVSQSPRYKVTKRGQDVALRCDPISGHVSLYWYRQALGQGPEFLTYFNYEAQQDKSGLPNDRFSAERPEGSISTLTIQRTEQRDSAMYRCASSFAPVSTTQYFGPGTRLLVL.

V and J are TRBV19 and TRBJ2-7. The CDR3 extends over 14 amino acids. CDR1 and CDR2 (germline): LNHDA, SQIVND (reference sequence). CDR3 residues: CASSMEVLSYEQYF.

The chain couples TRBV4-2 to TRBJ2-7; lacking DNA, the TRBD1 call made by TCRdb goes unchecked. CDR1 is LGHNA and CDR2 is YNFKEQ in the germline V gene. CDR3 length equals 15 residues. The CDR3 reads CASTASGQGAWEQYF.

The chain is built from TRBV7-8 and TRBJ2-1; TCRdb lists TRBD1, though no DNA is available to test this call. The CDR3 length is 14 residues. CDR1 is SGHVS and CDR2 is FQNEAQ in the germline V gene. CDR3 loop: CASSAPGQYNEQFF.

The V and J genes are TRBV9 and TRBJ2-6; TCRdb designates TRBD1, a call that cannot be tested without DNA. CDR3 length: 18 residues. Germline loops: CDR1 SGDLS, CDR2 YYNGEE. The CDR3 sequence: CASSAPGGSNSGANVLTF.

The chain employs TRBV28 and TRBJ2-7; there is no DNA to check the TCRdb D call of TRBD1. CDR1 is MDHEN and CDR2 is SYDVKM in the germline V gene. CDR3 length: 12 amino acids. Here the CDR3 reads CASSNFPYEQYF.

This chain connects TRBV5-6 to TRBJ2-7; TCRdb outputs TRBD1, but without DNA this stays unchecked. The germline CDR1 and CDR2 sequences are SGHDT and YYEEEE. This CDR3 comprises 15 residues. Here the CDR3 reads CASNEQGRGSYEQYF.

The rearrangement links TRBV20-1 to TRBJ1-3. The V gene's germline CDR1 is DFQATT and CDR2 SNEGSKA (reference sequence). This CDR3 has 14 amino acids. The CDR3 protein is CSADRTESGNTIYF.

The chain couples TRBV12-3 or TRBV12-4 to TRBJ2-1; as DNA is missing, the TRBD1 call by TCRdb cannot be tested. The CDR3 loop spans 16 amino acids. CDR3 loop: CASRTVGVSSYNEQFF.

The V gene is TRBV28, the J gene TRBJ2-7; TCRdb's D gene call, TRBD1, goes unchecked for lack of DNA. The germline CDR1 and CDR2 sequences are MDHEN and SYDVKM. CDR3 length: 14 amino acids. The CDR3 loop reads CATNSGTGGYEQYF.

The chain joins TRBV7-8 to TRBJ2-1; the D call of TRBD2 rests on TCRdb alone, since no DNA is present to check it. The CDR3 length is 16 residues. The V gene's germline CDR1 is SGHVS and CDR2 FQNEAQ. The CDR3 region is CASSLLPGLTYNEQFF. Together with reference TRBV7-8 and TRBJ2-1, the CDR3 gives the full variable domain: GAGVSQSPRYKVAKRGQDVALRCDPISGHVSLFWYQQALGQGPEFLTYFQNEAQLDKSGLPSDRFFAERPEGSVSTLKIQRTQQEDSAVYLCASSLLPGLTYNEQFFGPGTRLTVL.

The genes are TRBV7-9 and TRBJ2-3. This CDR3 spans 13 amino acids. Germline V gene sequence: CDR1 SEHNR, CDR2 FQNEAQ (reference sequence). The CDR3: CASSQTRPDTQYF.

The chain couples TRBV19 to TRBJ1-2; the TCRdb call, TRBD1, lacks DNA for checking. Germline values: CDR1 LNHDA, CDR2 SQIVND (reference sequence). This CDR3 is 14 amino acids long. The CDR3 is CASSMNRGVYGYTF. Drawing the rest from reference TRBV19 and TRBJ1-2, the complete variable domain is DGGITQSPKYLFRKEGQNVTLSCEQNLNHDAMYWYRQDPGQGLRLIYYSQIVNDFQKGDIAEGYSVSREKKESFPLTVTSAQKNPTAFYLCASSMNRGVYGYTFGSGTRLTVV.

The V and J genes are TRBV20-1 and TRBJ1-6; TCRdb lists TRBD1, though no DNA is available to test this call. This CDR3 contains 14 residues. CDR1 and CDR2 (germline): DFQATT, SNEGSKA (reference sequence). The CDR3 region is CSAVTGPDNSPLHF.

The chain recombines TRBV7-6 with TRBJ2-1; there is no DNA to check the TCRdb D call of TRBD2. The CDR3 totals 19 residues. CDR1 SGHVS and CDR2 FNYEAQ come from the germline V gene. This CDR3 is CASSLAQLGLAGPHNEQFF.

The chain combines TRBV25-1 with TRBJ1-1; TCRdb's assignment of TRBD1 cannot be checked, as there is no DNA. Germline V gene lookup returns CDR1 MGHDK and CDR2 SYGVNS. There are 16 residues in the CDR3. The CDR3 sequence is CASSRRDRGPGTEAFF. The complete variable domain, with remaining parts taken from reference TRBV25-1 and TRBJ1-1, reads EADIYQTPRYLVIGTGKKITLECSQTMGHDKMYWYQQDPGMELHLIHYSYGVNSTEKGDLSSESTVSRIRTEHFPLTLESARPSHTSQYLCASSRRDRGPGTEAFFGQGTRLTVV.

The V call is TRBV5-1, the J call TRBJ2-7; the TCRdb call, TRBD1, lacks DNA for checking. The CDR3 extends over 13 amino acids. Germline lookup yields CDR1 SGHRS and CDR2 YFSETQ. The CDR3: CASSMGQGYEQYF.

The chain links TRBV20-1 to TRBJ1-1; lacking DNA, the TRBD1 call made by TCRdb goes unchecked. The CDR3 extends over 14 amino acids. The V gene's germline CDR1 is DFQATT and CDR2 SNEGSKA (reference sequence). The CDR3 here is CSARDQTGTAEAFF.